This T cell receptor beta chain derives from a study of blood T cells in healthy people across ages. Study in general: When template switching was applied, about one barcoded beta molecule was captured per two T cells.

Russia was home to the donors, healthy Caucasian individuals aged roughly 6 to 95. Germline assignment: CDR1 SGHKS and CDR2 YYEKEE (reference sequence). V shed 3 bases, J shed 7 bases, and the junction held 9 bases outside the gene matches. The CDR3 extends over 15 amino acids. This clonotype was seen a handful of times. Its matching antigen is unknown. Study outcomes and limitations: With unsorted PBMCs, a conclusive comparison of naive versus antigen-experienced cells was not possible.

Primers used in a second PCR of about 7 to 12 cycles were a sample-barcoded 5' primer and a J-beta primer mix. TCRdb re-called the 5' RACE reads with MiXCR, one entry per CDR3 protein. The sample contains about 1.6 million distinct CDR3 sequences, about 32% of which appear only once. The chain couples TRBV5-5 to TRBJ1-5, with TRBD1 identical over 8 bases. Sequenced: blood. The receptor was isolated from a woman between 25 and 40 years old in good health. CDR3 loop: CASSSYTGGGQPQHF. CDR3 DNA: TGTGCCAGCAGCTCCTACACAGGGGGAGGCCAGCCCCAGCATTTT.